Listed below are T cell receptor beta chains from one sample, sequenced in a study of cytomegalovirus exposure and HLA in healthy donors. Assay used: immunoSEQ multiplex PCR; TCRdb lists only in-frame clones, some missing. The sample data list 200,000 to 250,000 clones. Sequenced sample: PBMCs. Receptors were obtained from a woman in her thirties in good health and CMV-seropositive. CDR3s include the opening cysteine and the closing phenylalanine or tryptophan. D genes are given only for firm matches.

TRBJ2-3 | - | TRBV7-2 | CASSRASLRTDTQYF | TGTGCCAGCAGCCGGGCTAGCCTACGCACAGATACGCAGTATTTT
TRBJ2-7 | TRBD1 | TRBV5-8 | CASSLVTGGLSSYEQYF | TGTGCCAGCAGCTTGGTAACAGGGGGTTTGAGCTCCTACGAGCAGTACTTC
TRBJ1-2 | - | TRBV6-6 | CASSQQGSGYTF | TGTGCCAGCAGTCAACAGGGCTCTGGCTACACCTTC
TRBJ1-1 | - | TRBV5-1 | CASAQGTEAFF | TGCGCCAGTGCACAGGGTACTGAAGCTTTCTTT
TRBJ2-3 | TRBD2 | TRBV9 | CASSTRGGTDTQYF | TGTGCCAGCAGCACCCGGGGGGGCACAGATACGCAGTATTTT
TRBJ1-1 | TRBD1 | TRBV6-1 | CASSWTGGATEAFF | TGTGCCAGCAGTTGGACAGGAGGAGCCACTGAAGCTTTCTTT
TRBJ1-6 | - | TRBV10-3 | CAISDGRQGLHF | TGTGCCATCAGTGACGGAAGGCAGGGCCTCCACTTT
TRBJ2-7 | - | TRBV6-6 | CASSYSAQVLFF | TGTGCCAGCAGTTACTCCGCCCAGGTCTTATTCTTC
TRBJ1-6 | - | TRBV11-2 | CASSLPGFGSPLHF | TGTGCCAGCAGCTTACCGGGGTTTGGTTCACCCCTCCACTTT
TRBJ2-7 | TRBD1 | TRBV18 | CASSPPSGQGIRMGSYEQYF | TGTGCCAGCTCACCGCCCTCGGGACAGGGAATTCGAATGGGTTCCTACGAGCAGTACTTC
TRBJ1-6 | TRBD1 | TRBV19 | CASSSPPGQNNSPLHF | TGTGCCAGTAGCTCCCCCCCGGGACAGAATAATTCACCCCTCCACTTT
TRBJ1-5 | - | TRBV7-2 | CASSLDPGAGQPQHF | TGTGCCAGCAGCTTAGACCCAGGGGCAGGACAGCCCCAGCATTTT
TRBJ2-3 | - | TRBV18 | CASSPKSGNTDTQYF | TGTGCCAGCTCACCAAAGTCAGGGAACACAGATACGCAGTATTTT
TRBJ1-2 | TRBD1 | TRBV28 | CASSGGQGESYGYTF | TGTGCCAGCAGTGGCGGACAGGGCGAGAGCTATGGCTACACCTTC
TRBJ2-3 | TRBD2 | TRBV19 | CASSIRLAGSTDTQYF | TGTGCCAGTAGTATCCGTCTAGCGGGATCCACAGATACGCAGTATTTT
TRBJ1-2 | TRBD1 | TRBV28 | CASSTPGRDRSYGYTF | TGTGCCAGCAGCACCCCCGGGAGGGACAGAAGCTATGGCTACACCTTC
TRBJ2-1 | TRBD2 | TRBV19 | CASSPIGTSGGARNEQFF | TGTGCCAGTAGCCCTATCGGGACTAGCGGGGGGGCCAGGAATGAGCAGTTCTTC
TRBJ1-5 | TRBD1 | TRBV15 | CATSSRQGRQPQHF | TGTGCCACCAGCTCCCGACAGGGCCGACAGCCCCAGCATTTT
TRBJ2-6 | - | TRBV18 | CASSPRLSSGANVLTF | TGTGCCAGCTCACCACGTCTCTCCTCTGGGGCCAACGTCCTGACTTTC
TRBJ1-6 | - | TRBV4-1 | CASSQDTGRGGNSPLHF | TGCGCCAGCAGCCAAGATACGGGCAGGGGAGGGAATTCACCCCTCCACTTT
TRBJ1-1 | - | TRBV7-9 | CASSLRGGTEAFF | TGTGCCAGCAGCTTAAGGGGAGGGACTGAAGCTTTCTTT
TRBJ1-1 | TRBD1 | TRBV18 | CASSPSGQGGTEAFF | TGTGCCAGCTCACCATCCGGACAGGGAGGCACTGAAGCTTTCTTT
TRBJ1-4 | - | TRBV6-1 | CASSDRGATNEKLFF | TGTGCCAGCAGTGATCGAGGAGCCACTAATGAAAAACTGTTTTTT
TRBJ2-7 | - | TRBV6-6 | CASSSPTPSGEQYF | TGTGCCAGCAGCTCACCGACTCCCTCTGGAGAGCAGTACTTC
TRBJ1-2 | - | TRBV30 | CAWSVPGGYGYTF | TGTGCCTGGAGTGTACCCGGCGGCTATGGCTACACCTTC
TRBJ2-1 | - | TRBV7-9 | CASSLERGAEQFF | TGTGCCAGCAGCTTAGAGCGCGGGGCGGAGCAGTTCTTC
TRBJ1-2 | - | TRBV5-1 | CASSDQGLNYGYTF | TGCGCCAGCAGCGATCAGGGGTTGAACTATGGCTACACCTTC
TRBJ1-1 | TRBD1 | TRBV29-1 | CSVTGQLNTEAFF | TGCAGCGTGACGGGACAGTTGAACACTGAAGCTTTCTTT
TRBJ2-7 | TRBD2 | TRBV10-2 | CASNGTSGNASYEQYF | TGCGCCAGCAACGGGACTAGCGGGAACGCGTCCTACGAGCAGTACTTC
TRBJ1-2 | TRBD1 | TRBV19 | CASSIPTGGAYGYTF | TGTGCCAGTAGTATACCAACAGGGGGCGCCTATGGCTACACCTTC
TRBJ2-7 | - | TRBV15 | CATSRPRGRNYEQYF | TGTGCCACCAGCAGACCGCGGGGAAGAAACTACGAGCAGTACTTC
TRBJ2-1 | - | TRBV7-2 | CASSFRRDNEQFF | TGTGCCAGCAGCTTCCGTAGAGACAATGAGCAGTTCTTC
TRBJ2-5 | TRBD1 | TRBV18 | CASSPPGQQETQYF | TGTGCCAGCTCACCGCCGGGACAGCAAGAGACCCAGTACTTC
TRBJ2-4 | TRBD2 | TRBV6-5 | CASRSPGTSFPSF | TGTGCCAGCAGATCTCCCGGGACTAGTTTTCCGAGCTTC
TRBJ1-2 | - | TRBV6-1 | CASSERSGAEGYGYTF | TGTGCCAGCAGTGAAAGGTCAGGGGCCGAGGGCTATGGCTACACCTTC
TRBJ1-6 | - | TRBV2 | CASSEAGREENSPLHF | TGTGCCAGCAGTGAAGCGGGGAGGGAGGAGAATTCACCCCTCCACTTT
TRBJ1-1 | - | TRBV30 | CAWRGGGRGNTEAFF | TGTGCCTGGAGGGGCGGAGGAAGAGGGAACACTGAAGCTTTCTTT
TRBJ1-2 | - | TRBV29-1 | CSARLGGYGYTF | TGCAGCGCTAGGCTCGGGGGCTATGGCTACACCTTC
TRBJ2-5 | TRBD1 | TRBV7-2 | CASSPRTGTQETQYF | TGTGCCAGCAGCCCACGGACAGGGACGCAAGAGACCCAGTACTTC
TRBJ1-1 | - | TRBV19 | CASFRGVGAFF | TGTGCCAGTTTCAGGGGAGTAGGAGCTTTCTTT
TRBJ1-5 | TRBD1 | TRBV19 | CASSIKGAATFSNQPQHF | TGTGCCAGTAGTATCAAGGGGGCGGCTACCTTTAGCAATCAGCCCCAGCATTTT
TRBJ2-7 | - | TRBV7-6 | CASSLRAGQISYEQYF | TGTGCCAGCAGCCTCCGTGCGGGACAGATATCCTACGAGCAGTACTTC
TRBJ2-7 | - | TRBV10-3 | CAIRQGYEQYF | TGTGCCATCAGACAGGGCTACGAGCAGTACTTC
TRBJ1-3 | - | TRBV5-1 | CASSSDIGVNTIYF | TGCGCCAGCAGCTCCGACATCGGGGTGAATACCATATATTTT
TRBJ2-4 | TRBD2 | TRBV4-3 | CASSQDTGGSKNIQYF | TGCGCCAGCAGCCAAGATACGGGAGGTTCCAAAAACATTCAGTACTTC
TRBJ2-7 | TRBD2 | TRBV15 | CATSRVPLRPAGGSYEQYF | TGTGCCACCAGCAGAGTCCCCCTTAGGCCAGCGGGAGGCTCCTACGAGCAGTACTTC
TRBJ1-1 | - | TRBV2 | CASSERSGHMNTEAFF | TGTGCCAGCAGTGAAAGGTCCGGACACATGAACACTGAAGCTTTCTTT
TRBJ2-1 | TRBD2 | TRBV11-3 | CASSRGTSGGFHEQFF | TGTGCCAGCAGCCGAGGGACTAGCGGGGGTTTCCATGAGCAGTTCTTC
TRBJ2-1 | - | TRBV15 | CATRRGSSSYNEQFF | TGTGCCACCCGGCGGGGTTCGAGCTCCTACAATGAGCAGTTCTTC